This TCR beta chain was sequenced for a study of OX40 agonist ivuxolimab in advanced cancers. The wider study: Partial responses occurred in Three dose-escalation patients, one with hepatocellular carcinoma and two with cutaneous melanoma.

Trimming cost V 5 bases and J 3 bases, with 14 bases left between them. CDR3 length: 15 amino acids. The germline gives CDR1 SGHAT, CDR2 FQNNGV. TCRdb keeps only in-frame clones here, not all; method: immunoSEQ multiplex PCR. The sample holds about 40,000 clones, 82% seen once. Sequenced here: CD4+ or CD8+ T cells sorted from blood, sampled in a trial of the OX40 agonist ivuxolimab. V and J are TRBV11-2 and TRBJ2-1; maybe TRBD2 (6 bases). The TCR originated in an adult with an advanced solid tumor such as melanoma, head and neck, liver or kidney cancer. The CDR3 DNA follows: TGTGCCAGCAGCACCCACGGGGGTGGCTACAATGAGCAGTTCTTC. Its protein is CASSTHGGGYNEQFF. Together with reference TRBV11-2 and TRBJ2-1, the CDR3 gives the full variable domain: EAGVAQSPRYKIIEKRQSVAFWCNPISGHATLYWYQQILGQGPKLLIQFQNNGVVDDSQLPKDRFSAERLKGVDSTLKIQPAKLEDSAVYLCASSTHGGGYNEQFFGPGTRLTVL.